This T cell receptor (beta chain) is drawn from a study of relationships among human T cell subsets. Findings and limits, study-wide: Th1, Th2 and regulatory T cells shared many CDR3 sequences. Regulatory and Th2 subsets had few clones over 100 reads, unlike CD8+ cytotoxic cells.

The V gene's germline CDR1 is SNHLY and CDR2 FYNNEI. The CDR3 has 13 amino acids. V shed 7 bases and J shed 4 bases, with 13 bases lying between them. The CD45RA-negative fraction was bead-selected with anti-CD45RO to obtain memory T cells. Semiquantitative ARM-PCR amplified T cell receptor alpha and beta CDR3 regions from mRNA. Tagged nested gene-specific primers were used first, then communal superprimers amplified exponentially. Nested primers were removed by exonuclease before the second PCR round. Each CDR3 protein gets one entry after TCRdb re-called the multiplex PCR reads with MiXCR. The sample carries about 9,100 distinct CDR3 sequences, around 59% recorded once. A note on this clonotype: Antigen specificity is unknown.

The sequencing sample was made of memory T cells sorted from blood. The J gene is TRBJ1-1, the V gene TRBV2; D is undetermined. This TCR was sampled from a man in his forties in good health. CDR3 DNA sequence: TGTGCCAGCAACCATGGCGGTCCCACTGAAGCTTTCTTT. Its protein is CASNHGGPTEAFF. Filled out from reference TRBV2 and TRBJ1-1, the complete variable domain reads EPEVTQTPSHQVTQMGQEVILRCVPISNHLYFYWYRQILGQKVEFLVSFYNNEISEKSEIFDDQFSVERPDGSNFTLKIRSTKLEDSAMYFCASNHGGPTEAFFGQGTRLTVV.